This entry lists 2 T cell receptor beta chains sequenced from one sample in a study of T cells in narcolepsy. The data were produced by immunoSEQ multiplex PCR, yet TCRdb's version contains in-frame clones alone and is incomplete. Among 27,000 or so clones, more than 75% were seen once, and the ten largest hold roughly 1%. The sample consisted of memory (CD45RA-) CD4+ T cells from blood. The receptors derive from a human donor in good health.

This chain uses TRBV6-5 with TRBJ2-7; 7 nucleotides match TRBD2. V shed 6 bases and J 5 bases; nucleotides not matched to a gene: 10. CDR1 and CDR2 from the germline V gene are MNHEY and SVGAGI. CDR3 length: 14 amino acids. CDR3 nucleotides: TGTGCCAGCAGCGATCGACTAGCTTCCCACGAGCAGTACTTC. It translates to CASSDRLASHEQYF.

This chain joins TRBV9 and TRBJ1-2; no firm D call. Between the trimmed V and J ends, which lost 4 bases and 0 bases, there was a span of 13 bases. Germline lookup yields CDR1 SGDLS and CDR2 YYNGEE. CDR3 size: 15 residues. The CDR3 spells CASSLRPGTNYGYTF. The CDR3, as DNA: TGTGCCAGCAGCTTAAGACCGGGTACTAACTATGGCTACACCTTC.